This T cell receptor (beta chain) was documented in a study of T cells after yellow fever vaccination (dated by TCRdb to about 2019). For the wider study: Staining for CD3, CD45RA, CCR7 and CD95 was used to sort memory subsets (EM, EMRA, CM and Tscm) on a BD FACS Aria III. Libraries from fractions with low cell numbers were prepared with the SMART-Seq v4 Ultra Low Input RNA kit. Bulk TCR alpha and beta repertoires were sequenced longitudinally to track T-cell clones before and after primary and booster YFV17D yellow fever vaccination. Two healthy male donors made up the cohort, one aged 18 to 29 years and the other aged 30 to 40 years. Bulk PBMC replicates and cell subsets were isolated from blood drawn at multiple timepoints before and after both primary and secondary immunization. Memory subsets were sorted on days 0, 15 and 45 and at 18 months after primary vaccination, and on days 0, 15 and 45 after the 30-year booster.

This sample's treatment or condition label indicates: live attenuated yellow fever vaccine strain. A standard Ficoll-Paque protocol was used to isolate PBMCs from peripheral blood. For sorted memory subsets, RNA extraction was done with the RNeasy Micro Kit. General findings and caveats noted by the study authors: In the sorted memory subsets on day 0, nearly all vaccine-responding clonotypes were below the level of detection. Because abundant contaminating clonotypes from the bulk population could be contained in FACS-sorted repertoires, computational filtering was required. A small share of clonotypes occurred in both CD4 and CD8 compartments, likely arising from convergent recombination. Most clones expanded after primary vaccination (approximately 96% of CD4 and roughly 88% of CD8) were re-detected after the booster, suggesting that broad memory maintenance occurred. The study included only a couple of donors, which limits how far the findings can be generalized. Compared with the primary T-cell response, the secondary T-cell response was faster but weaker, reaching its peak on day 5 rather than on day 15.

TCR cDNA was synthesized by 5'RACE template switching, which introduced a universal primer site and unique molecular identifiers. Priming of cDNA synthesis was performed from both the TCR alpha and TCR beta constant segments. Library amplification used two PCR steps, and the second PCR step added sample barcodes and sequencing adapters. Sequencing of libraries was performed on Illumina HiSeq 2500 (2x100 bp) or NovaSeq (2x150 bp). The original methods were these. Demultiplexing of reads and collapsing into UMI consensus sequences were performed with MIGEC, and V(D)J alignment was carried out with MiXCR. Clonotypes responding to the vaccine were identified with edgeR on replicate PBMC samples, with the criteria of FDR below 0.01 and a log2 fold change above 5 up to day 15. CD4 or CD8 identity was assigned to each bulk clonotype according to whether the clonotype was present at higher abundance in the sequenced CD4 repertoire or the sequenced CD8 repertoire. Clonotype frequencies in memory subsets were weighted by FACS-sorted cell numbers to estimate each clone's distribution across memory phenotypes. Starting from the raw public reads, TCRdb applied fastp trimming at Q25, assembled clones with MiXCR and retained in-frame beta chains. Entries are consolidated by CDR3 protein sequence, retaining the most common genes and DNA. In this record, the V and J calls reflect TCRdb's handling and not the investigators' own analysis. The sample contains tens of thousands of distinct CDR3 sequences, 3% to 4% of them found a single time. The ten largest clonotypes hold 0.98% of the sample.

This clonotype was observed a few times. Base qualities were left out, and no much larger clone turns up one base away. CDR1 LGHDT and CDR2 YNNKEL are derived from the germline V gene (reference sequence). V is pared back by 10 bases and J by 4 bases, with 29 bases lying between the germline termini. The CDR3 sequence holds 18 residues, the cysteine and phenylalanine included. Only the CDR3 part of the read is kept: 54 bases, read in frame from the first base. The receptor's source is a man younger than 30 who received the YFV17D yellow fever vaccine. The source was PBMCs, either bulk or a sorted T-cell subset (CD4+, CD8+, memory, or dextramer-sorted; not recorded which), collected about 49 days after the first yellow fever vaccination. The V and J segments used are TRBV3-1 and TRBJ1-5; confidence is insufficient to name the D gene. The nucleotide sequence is TGTGCCACCTGCCAAGAGCGTTTTATCGGAAAATTTAATCAGCCCCAGCATTTT. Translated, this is CATCQERFIGKFNQPQHF.